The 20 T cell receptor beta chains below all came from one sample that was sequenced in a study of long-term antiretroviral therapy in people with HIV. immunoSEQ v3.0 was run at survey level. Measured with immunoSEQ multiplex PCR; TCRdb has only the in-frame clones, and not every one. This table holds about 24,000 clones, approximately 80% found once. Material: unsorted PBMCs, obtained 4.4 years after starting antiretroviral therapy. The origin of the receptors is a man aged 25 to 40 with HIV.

The CDR3 loop reads CASSLSIGTGPTDTQYF. For the CDR3, the DNA is TGTGCCAGCAGTTTATCAATCGGGACAGGGCCCACAGATACGCAGTATTTT. The V call is TRBV27, the J call TRBJ2-3; TRBD1 agrees at 9 bases. V was clipped by 0 bases and J by 2 bases; unmatched bases: 6. This CDR3 contains 17 residues. The germline CDR1 and CDR2 sequences are MNHEY and SMNVEV (reference sequence).

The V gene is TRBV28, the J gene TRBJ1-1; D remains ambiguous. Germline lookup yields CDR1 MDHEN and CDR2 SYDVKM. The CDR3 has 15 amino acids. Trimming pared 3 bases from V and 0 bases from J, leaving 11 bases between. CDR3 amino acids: CASSFRRRMNTEAFF. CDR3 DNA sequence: TGTGCCAGCAGTTTTAGGCGGAGAATGAACACTGAAGCTTTCTTT.

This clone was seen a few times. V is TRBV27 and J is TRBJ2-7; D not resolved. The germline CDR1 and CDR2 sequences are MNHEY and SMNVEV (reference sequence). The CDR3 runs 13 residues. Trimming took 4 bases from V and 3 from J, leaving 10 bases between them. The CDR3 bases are TGTGCCAGCAGTTACGGGCCCCACTACGAGCAGTACTTC. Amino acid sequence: CASSYGPHYEQYF.

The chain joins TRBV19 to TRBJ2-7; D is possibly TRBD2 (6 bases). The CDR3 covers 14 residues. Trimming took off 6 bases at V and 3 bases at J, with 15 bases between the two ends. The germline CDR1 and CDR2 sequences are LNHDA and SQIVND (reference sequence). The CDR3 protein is CASRPGSVSYEQYF. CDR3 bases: TGTGCCAGTAGACCCGGGAGTGTGAGCTACGAGCAGTACTTC. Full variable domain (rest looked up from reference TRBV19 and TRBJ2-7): DGGITQSPKYLFRKEGQNVTLSCEQNLNHDAMYWYRQDPGQGLRLIYYSQIVNDFQKGDIAEGYSVSREKKESFPLTVTSAQKNPTAFYLCASRPGSVSYEQYFGPGTRLTVT.

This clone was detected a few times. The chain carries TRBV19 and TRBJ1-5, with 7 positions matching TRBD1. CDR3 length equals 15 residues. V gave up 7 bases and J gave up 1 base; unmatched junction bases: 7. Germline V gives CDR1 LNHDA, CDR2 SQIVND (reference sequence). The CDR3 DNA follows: TGTGCCAGTACTGAGGGACAGCGGAGCAATCAGCCCCAGCATTTT. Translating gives CASTEGQRSNQPQHF.

CDR3: CASSLSYTYYEQYF. The CDR3 coding sequence is TGTGCCAGCAGCTTGTCATACACCTACTACGAGCAGTACTTC. V gene TRBV5-6 combines with J gene TRBJ2-7; D ambiguous. The V and J ends lost 1 base and 3 bases respectively, with 11 bases between them. CDR1 and CDR2 from the germline V gene are SGHDT and YYEEEE. The length of the CDR3 is 14 residues.

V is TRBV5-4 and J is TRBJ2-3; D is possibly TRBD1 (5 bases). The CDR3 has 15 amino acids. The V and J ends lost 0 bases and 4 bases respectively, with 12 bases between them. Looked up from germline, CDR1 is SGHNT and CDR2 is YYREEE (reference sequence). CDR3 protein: CASSLEGVWADTQYF. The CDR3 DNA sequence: TGTGCCAGCAGCTTGGAAGGGGTCTGGGCAGATACGCAGTATTTT. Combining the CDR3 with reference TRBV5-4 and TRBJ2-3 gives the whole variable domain ETGVTQSPTHLIKTRGQQVTLRCSSQSGHNTVSWYQQALGQGPQFIFQYYREEENGRGNFPPRFSGLQFPNYSSELNVNALELDDSALYLCASSLEGVWADTQYFGPGTRLTVL.

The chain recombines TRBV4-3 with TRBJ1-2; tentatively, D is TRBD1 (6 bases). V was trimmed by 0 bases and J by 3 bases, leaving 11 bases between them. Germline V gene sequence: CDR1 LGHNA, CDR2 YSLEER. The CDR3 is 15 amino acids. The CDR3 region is CASSQETGVHYGYTF. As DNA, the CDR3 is TGCGCCAGCAGCCAAGAGACAGGAGTCCACTATGGCTACACCTTC.

The CDR3 is CASSVREGTTTEAFF. The CDR3 DNA is TGTGCCAGCAGTGTCAGGGAAGGGACGACCACTGAAGCTTTCTTT. The rearrangement joins TRBV7-6 to TRBJ1-1; the D gene is possibly TRBD1 (5 bases). V lost 6 bases to trimming and J lost 4 bases, with 18 bases between them. CDR3 length equals 15 residues. Looked up from germline, CDR1 is SGHVS and CDR2 is FNYEAQ.

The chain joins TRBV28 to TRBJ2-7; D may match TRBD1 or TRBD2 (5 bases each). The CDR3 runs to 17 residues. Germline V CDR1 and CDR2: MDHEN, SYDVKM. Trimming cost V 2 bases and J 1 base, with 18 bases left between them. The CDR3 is CASSLIMRGEGSYEQYF. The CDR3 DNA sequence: TGTGCCAGCAGTTTAATAATGAGGGGCGAGGGTTCCTACGAGCAGTACTTC. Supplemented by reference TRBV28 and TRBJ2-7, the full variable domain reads DVKVTQSSRYLVKRTGEKVFLECVQDMDHENMFWYRQDPGLGLRLIYFSYDVKMKEKGDIPEGYSVSREKKERFSLILESASTNQTSMYLCASSLIMRGEGSYEQYFGPGTRLTVT.

This chain's CDR3 is CASSLVAGAPLEQYF. The CDR3 nucleotides read TGTGCCAGCAGCTTAGTTGCTGGGGCCCCGTTGGAGCAGTACTTC. The J gene is TRBJ2-7, the V gene TRBV7-9, with TRBD1 as a possible D gene (5 bases). CDR1 is SEHNR, CDR2 FQNEAQ, per germline (reference sequence). CDR3 length: 15 residues. Trimming removed 1 base from V and 7 bases from J, with 17 bases in between.

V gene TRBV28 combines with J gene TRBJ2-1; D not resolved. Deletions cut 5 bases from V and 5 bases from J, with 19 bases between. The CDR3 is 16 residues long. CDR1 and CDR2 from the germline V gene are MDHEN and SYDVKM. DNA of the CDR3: TGTGCCAGCAGTGGTCGGACCACCCGAACGCACAATGAGCAGTTCTTC. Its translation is CASSGRTTRTHNEQFF. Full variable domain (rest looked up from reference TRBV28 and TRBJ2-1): DVKVTQSSRYLVKRTGEKVFLECVQDMDHENMFWYRQDPGLGLRLIYFSYDVKMKEKGDIPEGYSVSREKKERFSLILESASTNQTSMYLCASSGRTTRTHNEQFFGPGTRLTVL.

CDR3 sequence (DNA): TGTGCCAGCAGCCCCCCAAGGGGAGGGCAGTACTTC. This sequence encodes CASSPPRGGQYF. The chain combines TRBV28 with TRBJ2-7, with D tentatively TRBD2 (6 bases). Germline V gene lookup returns CDR1 MDHEN and CDR2 SYDVKM. The CDR3 consists of 12 residues. Trimming cost V 6 bases and J 9 bases, with 15 bases left between them.

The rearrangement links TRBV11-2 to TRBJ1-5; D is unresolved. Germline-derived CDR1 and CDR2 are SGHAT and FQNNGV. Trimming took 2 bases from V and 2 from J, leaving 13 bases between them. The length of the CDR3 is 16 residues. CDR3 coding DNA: TGTGCCAGCAGCTTAACCCGGACTGGGGGCAATCAGCCCCAGCATTTT. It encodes CASSLTRTGGNQPQHF. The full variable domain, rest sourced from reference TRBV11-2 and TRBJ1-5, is EAGVAQSPRYKIIEKRQSVAFWCNPISGHATLYWYQQILGQGPKLLIQFQNNGVVDDSQLPKDRFSAERLKGVDSTLKIQPAKLEDSAVYLCASSLTRTGGNQPQHFGDGTRLSIL.

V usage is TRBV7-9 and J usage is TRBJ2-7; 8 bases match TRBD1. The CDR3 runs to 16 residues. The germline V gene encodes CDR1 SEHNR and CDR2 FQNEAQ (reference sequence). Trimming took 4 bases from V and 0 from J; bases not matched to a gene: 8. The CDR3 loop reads CASSSIRGPRSYEQYF. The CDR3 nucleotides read TGTGCCAGCAGCTCGATCAGGGGGCCTCGCTCCTACGAGCAGTACTTC.

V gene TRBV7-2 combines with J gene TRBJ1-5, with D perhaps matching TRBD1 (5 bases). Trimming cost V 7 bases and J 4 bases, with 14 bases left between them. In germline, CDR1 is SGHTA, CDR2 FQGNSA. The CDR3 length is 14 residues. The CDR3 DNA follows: TGTGCCAGCACTTCAGGCGGGGGGAATCAGCCCCAGCATTTT. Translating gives CASTSGGGNQPQHF.

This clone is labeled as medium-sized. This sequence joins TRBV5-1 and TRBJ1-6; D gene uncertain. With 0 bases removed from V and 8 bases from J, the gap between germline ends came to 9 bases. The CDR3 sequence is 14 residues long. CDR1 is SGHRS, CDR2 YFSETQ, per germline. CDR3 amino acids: CASSLEVSDSPLHF. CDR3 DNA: TGCGCCAGCAGCTTGGAGGTATCGGATTCACCCCTCCACTTT.

The CDR3 here is CASSLSIQGANTEAFF. The DNA for the CDR3 is TGTGCCAGCAGTTTATCGATACAGGGGGCGAACACTGAAGCTTTCTTT. The chain couples TRBV27 to TRBJ1-1, with 9 positions matching TRBD1. This CDR3 has 16 amino acids. V gave up 0 bases and J gave up 1 base; unmatched junction bases: 3. Germline V gives CDR1 MNHEY, CDR2 SMNVEV (reference sequence).

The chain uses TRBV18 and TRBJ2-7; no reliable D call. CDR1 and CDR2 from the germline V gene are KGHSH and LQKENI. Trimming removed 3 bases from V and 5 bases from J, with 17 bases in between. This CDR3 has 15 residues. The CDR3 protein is CASSPDQRLVDEQYF. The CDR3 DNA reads TGTGCCAGCTCACCCGACCAACGACTGGTCGACGAGCAGTACTTC.

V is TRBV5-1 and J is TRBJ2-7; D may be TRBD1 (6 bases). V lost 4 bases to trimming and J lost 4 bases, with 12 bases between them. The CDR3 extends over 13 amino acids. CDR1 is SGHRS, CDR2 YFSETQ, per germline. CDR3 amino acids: CASSLTQGYEQYF. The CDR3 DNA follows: TGCGCCAGCAGCCTCACCCAGGGGTACGAGCAGTACTTC.